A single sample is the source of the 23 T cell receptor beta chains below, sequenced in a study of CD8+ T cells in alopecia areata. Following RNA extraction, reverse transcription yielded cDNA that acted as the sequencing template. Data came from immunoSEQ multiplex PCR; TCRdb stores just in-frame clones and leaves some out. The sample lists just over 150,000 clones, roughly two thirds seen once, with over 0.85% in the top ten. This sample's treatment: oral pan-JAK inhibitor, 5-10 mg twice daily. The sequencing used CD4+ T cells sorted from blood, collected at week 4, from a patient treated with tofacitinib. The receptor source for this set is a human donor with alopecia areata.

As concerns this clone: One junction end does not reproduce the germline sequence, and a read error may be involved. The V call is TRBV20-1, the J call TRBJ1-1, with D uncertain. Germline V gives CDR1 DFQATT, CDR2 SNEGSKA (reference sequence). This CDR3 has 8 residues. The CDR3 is CSGDRGRF. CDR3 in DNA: TGCAGTGGGGATCGGGGTCGGTTT.

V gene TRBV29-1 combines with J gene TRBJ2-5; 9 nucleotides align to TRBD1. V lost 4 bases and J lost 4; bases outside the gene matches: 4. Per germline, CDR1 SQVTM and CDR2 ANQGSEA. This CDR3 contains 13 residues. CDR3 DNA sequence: TGCAGCGTTGGGGGACAGGGTGGAGAGACCCAGTACTTC. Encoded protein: CSVGGQGGETQYF.

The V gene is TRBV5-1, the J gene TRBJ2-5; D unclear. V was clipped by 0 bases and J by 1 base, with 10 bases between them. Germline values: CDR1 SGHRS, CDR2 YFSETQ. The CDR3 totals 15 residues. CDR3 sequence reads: CASSLGRRAQETQYF. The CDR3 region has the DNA TGCGCCAGCAGCTTGGGCCGAAGGGCCCAAGAGACCCAGTACTTC. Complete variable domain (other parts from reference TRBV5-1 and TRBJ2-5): KAGVTQTPRYLIKTRGQQVTLSCSPISGHRSVSWYQQTPGQGLQFLFEYFSETQRNKGNFPGRFSGRQFSNSRSEMNVSTLELGDSALYLCASSLGRRAQETQYFGPGTRLLVL.

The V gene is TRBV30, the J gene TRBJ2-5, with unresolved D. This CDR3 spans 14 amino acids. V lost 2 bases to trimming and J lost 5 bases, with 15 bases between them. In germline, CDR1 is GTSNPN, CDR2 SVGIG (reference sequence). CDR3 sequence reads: CAWSPAWTRETQYF. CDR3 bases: TGTGCCTGGAGTCCTGCCTGGACGCGGGAGACCCAGTACTTC.

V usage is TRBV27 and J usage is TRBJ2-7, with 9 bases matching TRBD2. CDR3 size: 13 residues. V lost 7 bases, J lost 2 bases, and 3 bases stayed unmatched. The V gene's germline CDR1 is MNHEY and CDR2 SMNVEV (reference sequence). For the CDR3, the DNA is TGTGCCAGCATGGAGCGGGGGGCCTACGAGCAGTACTTC. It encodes CASMERGAYEQYF.

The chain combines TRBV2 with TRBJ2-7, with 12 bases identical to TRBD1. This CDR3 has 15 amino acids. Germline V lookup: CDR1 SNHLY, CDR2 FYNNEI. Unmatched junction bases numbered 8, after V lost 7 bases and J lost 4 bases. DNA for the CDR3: TGTGCCAGCACCAGAAGGGGACAGGGGGCGTACGAGCAGTACTTC. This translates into CASTRRGQGAYEQYF.

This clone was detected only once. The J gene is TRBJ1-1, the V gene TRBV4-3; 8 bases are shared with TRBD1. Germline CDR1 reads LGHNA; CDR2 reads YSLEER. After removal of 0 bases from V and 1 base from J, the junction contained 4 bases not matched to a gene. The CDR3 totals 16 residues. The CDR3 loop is CASSQDLGTGNTEAFF. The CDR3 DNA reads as TGCGCCAGCAGCCAAGATCTCGGGACAGGGAACACTGAAGCTTTCTTT.

In DNA form, the CDR3 reads TGCGCCAGCAGTCGGGGGACTGAAGCTTTCTTT. Residues: CASSRGTEAFF. The J gene is TRBJ1-1, the V gene TRBV4-1, with a possible D match to TRBD1 (5 bases). Germline V lookup: CDR1 MGHRA, CDR2 YSYEKL. Trimming removed 6 bases at V and 5 bases at J, with 7 bases between. The CDR3 contains 11 residues.

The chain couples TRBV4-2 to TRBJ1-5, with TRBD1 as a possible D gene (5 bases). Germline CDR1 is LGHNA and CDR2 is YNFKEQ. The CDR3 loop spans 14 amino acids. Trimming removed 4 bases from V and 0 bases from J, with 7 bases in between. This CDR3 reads CASSRGVSNQPQHF. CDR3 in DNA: TGTGCCAGCAGCCGGGGGGTTAGCAATCAGCCCCAGCATTTT.

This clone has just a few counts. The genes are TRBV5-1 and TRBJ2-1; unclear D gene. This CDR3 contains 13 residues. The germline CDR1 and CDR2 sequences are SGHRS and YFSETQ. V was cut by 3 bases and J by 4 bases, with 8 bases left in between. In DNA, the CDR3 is TGCGCCAGCAGCTCAAGGGAATACAATGAGCAGTTCTTC. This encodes CASSSREYNEQFF.

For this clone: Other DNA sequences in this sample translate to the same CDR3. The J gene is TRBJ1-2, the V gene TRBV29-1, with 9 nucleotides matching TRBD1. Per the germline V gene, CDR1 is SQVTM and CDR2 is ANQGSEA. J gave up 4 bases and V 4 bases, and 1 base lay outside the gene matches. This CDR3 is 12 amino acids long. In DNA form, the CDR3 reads TGCAGCGTTGCGGGACAGGGCTATGGCTACACCTTC. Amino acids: CSVAGQGYGYTF.

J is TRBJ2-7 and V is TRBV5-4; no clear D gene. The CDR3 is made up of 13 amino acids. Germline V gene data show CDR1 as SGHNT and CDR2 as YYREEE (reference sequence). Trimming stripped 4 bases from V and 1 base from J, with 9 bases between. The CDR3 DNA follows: TGTGCCAGCAGCCCTCCGGAGTCCTACGAGCAGTACTTC. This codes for CASSPPESYEQYF.

CDR3 coding DNA: TGTGCCAGCTCGCCCTTTAGGGGTTCACCCCTCCACTTT. Protein product: CASSPFRGSPLHF. V usage is TRBV14 and J usage is TRBJ1-6; possibly TRBD1 for D (5 bases). The CDR3 has 13 residues. V lost 8 bases and J 9 bases, leaving 14 bases between the germline ends. Germline lookup yields CDR1 SGHDN and CDR2 FVKESK.

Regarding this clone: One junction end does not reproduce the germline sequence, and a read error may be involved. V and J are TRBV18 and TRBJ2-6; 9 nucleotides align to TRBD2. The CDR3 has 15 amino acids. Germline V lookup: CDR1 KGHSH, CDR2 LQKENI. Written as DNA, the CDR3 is TGTGCCAGCTCACCACCCCCTAGCGGGGACAACGTCCTGACTTTC. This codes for CASSPPPSGDNVLTF.

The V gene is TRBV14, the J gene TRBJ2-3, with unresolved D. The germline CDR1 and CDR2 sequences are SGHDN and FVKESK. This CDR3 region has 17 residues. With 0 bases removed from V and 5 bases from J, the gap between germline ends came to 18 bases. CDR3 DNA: TGTGCCAGCAGCCAAGAAGGGCGGCCAATCCTAGGAGATACGCAGTATTTT. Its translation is CASSQEGRPILGDTQYF.

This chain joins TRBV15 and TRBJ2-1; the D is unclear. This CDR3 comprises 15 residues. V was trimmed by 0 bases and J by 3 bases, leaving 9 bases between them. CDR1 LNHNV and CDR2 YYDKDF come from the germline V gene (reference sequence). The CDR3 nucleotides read TGTGCCACCAGCAGAGATAACGACGGCTACAATGAGCAGTTCTTC. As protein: CATSRDNDGYNEQFF.

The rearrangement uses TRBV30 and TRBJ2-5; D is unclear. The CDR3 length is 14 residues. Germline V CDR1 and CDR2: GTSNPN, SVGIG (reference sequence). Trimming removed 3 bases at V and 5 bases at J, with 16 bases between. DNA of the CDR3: TGTGCCTGGAGAATGTGGACGCCCGGTGAGACCCAGTACTTC. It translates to CAWRMWTPGETQYF.

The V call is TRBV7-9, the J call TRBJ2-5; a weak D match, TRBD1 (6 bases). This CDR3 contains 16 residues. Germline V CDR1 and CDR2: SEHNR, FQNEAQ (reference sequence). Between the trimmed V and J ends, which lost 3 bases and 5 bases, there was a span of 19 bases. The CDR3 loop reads CASSFFSRQGTETQYF. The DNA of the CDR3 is TGTGCCAGCAGCTTTTTCTCCCGGCAGGGGACGGAGACCCAGTACTTC. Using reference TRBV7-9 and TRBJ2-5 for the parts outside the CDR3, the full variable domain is DTGVSQNPRHKITKRGQNVTFRCDPISEHNRLYWYRQTLGQGPEFLTYFQNEAQLEKSRLLSDRFSAERPKGSFSTLEIQRTEQGDSAMYLCASSFFSRQGTETQYFGPGTRLLVL.

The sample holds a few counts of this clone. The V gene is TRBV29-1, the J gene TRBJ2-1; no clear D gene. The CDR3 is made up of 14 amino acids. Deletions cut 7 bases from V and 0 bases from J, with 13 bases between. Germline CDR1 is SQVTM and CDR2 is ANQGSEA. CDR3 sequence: CSDQDGNSYNEQFF. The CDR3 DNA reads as TGCAGCGATCAGGACGGAAACTCCTACAATGAGCAGTTCTTC.

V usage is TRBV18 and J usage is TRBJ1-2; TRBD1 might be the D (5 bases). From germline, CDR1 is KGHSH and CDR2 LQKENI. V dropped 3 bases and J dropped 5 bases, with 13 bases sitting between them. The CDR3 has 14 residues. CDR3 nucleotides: TGTGCCAGCTCACCTGCCGAAGGGGTATATGGCTACACCTTC. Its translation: CASSPAEGVYGYTF.

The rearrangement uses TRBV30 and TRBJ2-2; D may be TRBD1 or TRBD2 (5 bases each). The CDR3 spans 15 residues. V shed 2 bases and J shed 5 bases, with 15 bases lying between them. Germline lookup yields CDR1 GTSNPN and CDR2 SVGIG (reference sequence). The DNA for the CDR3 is TGTGCCTGGAGTACCAGGGTTGGGGGAACCGGGGAGCTGTTTTTT. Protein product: CAWSTRVGGTGELFF.

The CDR3 loop is CAWGQGADQPQHF. CDR3 coding DNA: TGTGCCTGGGGACAGGGGGCGGATCAGCCCCAGCATTTT. The rearrangement joins TRBV30 to TRBJ1-5, with 11 bases that match TRBD1. V gave up 5 bases and J gave up 5 bases; unmatched junction bases: 2. The CDR3 runs 13 residues. Germline V gene sequence: CDR1 GTSNPN, CDR2 SVGIG (reference sequence).

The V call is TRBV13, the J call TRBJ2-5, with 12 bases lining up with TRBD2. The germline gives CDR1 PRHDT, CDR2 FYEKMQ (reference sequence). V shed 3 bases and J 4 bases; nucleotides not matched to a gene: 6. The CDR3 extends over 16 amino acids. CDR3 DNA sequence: TGTGCCAGCAGCTTCGCTAGCGGGGGGGCCGGAGAGACCCAGTACTTC. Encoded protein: CASSFASGGAGETQYF.